The rows below give T cell receptor beta chains drawn from one sample of a study of shared clonotypes between healthy human individuals. Method: immunoSEQ multiplex PCR; TCRdb's copy keeps in-frame clones and lacks some. Of some 92,000 clones listed, 40% to 55% are singletons. Sample: PBMCs. These receptors originate from a woman between 35 and 50 years old in good health. Some clones in this sample may be carry-over from other donors' samples. The conserved cysteine and the conserved F or W are not part of the CDR3 here. A D gene is named only where the DNA matches it firmly. The size entry is marked missing in some rows and otherwise reads once, few, many or a size class.

D gene	clone size	V gene	J gene	CDR3 protein
TRBD1	.	TRBV7-7	TRBJ2-4	ASSVPGQGRGNIQY
.	few	TRBV28	TRBJ2-7	ASSRLGTFYEQY
.	few	TRBV14	TRBJ2-5	ASSQFQVQETQY
TRBD1	.	TRBV30	TRBJ1-2	AWSGERTGNYGYT
TRBD2	.	TRBV5-4	TRBJ2-5	ASSSSGRAQETQY
TRBD2	.	TRBV30	TRBJ2-7	AWRPTSGRTSYEQY
.	.	TRBV5-4	TRBJ1-4	ASSPSRPIEKLF
.	many	TRBV18	TRBJ2-1	ASSPTRPSYNEQF
.	.	TRBV9	TRBJ2-7	ASSVGSSGVTYEQY
.	.	TRBV6-5	TRBJ2-6	ATGSDSAGANVLT
.	.	TRBV5-8	TRBJ1-2	ASSPSRQSGYT
.	.	TRBV4-1	TRBJ2-7	ASSQGLAGPYGQY
.	many	TRBV19	TRBJ1-1	ATQTGSPTEAF
.	few	TRBV2	TRBJ2-5	ASSFQETQY
.	.	TRBV29-1	TRBJ2-6	SVDGRILRGANVLT
.	.	TRBV28	TRBJ1-5	ASNPGGAGNQPQH
.	many	TRBV29-1	TRBJ2-7	SAEGGGSYEQY
.	.	TRBV21-1	TRBJ2-7	ASSKEDRRRSYEQY
.	.	TRBV9	TRBJ1-4	ASSPGGEANEKLF
.	.	TRBV4-3	TRBJ2-3	ASSQEWASTDTQY
.	.	TRBV9	TRBJ1-1	ASSVDTNTGAF
.	few	TRBV5-5	TRBJ2-7	ASSLVRGASYEQY
TRBD1	.	TRBV27	TRBJ1-1	ASSTLGQGRGEAF
TRBD2	.	TRBV6-4	TRBJ2-3	ASSQRAAGGSDTQY
TRBD2	.	TRBV5-8	TRBJ2-5	ASSLEAGRETQY
TRBD1	.	TRBV29-1	TRBJ1-2	SVEDSRGTGPYGYT
TRBD1	few	TRBV7-2	TRBJ1-2	ASSLGQGYGYT
.	few	TRBV4-1	TRBJ1-2	ASSPSGGTYGYT
TRBD2	.	TRBV29-1	TRBJ2-1	SVVLAGLYNEQF
TRBD2	medium-sized	TRBV28	TRBJ2-7	ASRPGLAGEQY
.	few	TRBV7-8	TRBJ2-4	ASSLDGGPLAKNIQY
.	.	TRBV19	TRBJ2-6	ASSIRQESSGANVLT
TRBD2	.	TRBV30	TRBJ2-1	AWSGSSGRHSEQF
TRBD1	few	TRBV11-3	TRBJ2-7	ASSAGTGGSYEQY
.	.	TRBV6-6	TRBJ2-7	ASSSDGESYEQY
TRBD2	.	TRBV4-1	TRBJ2-1	ASSFGLASNNEQF
.	.	TRBV25-1	TRBJ1-4	ASSEVFREKLF
.	few	TRBV27	TRBJ2-7	ASTRLGSYEQY
.	few	TRBV5-1	TRBJ2-4	ASSATLAKNIQY
.	.	TRBV11-3	TRBJ2-5	ASSLGPPGHNERY
.	.	TRBV10-2	TRBJ2-1	ASSESPLKGNEQF
.	few	TRBV28	TRBJ2-7	ASSLLGPSSGEGRYEQY
.	few	TRBV25-1	TRBJ1-1	ASSEFGGKGAF
TRBD2	.	TRBV5-1	TRBJ2-7	ASISPGGEQY
TRBD2	.	TRBV7-9	TRBJ2-1	ASSPLLTSGRSYEQF
.	.	TRBV7-9	TRBJ1-2	ASSPSTVGYGYT
TRBD2	.	TRBV11-2	TRBJ2-7	ASSAGLAGAYEQY
.	.	TRBV5-5	TRBJ2-7	ASSLPNTYEQY